This T cell receptor (beta chain) was observed in a study of blood T cell repertoires in COVID-19. Trimming removed 3 bases from V and 6 bases from J, with 11 bases in between. Germline loops: CDR1 GTSNPN, CDR2 SVGIG (reference sequence). CDR3 length: 13 residues. This table comes from immunoSEQ multiplex PCR, and its TCRdb copy is limited to in-frame clones, with some not included. The sample lists 45,000 to 65,000 clones; about 90% were seen once. The rearrangement joins TRBV30 to TRBJ2-2; tentative D call: TRBD2 (6 bases). Sequenced: peripheral blood. The receptor was isolated from a human donor in a cohort sampled during active COVID-19. CDR3 coding DNA: TGTGCCTGGAGGTCCTCGGGGGCCGGGGAGCTGTTTTTT. It codes for CAWRSSGAGELFF.